This entry concerns a single T cell receptor (beta chain). In terms of age and location, participants ranged from roughly 18 to 95 years and lived in about two dozen US areas. Assignments of participants to cohorts depended upon their own reported clinical history. Original processing notes: Reference gene primer amplification gave nucleated cell count estimates. Assay used: immunoSEQ multiplex PCR; TCRdb lists only in-frame clones, some missing. V, J and clone size derive from that table, while D and trimming were established from the DNA sequence. The repertoire consists of over 200,000 clones, with about nine tenths occurring once and the leading ten covering more than 1%. This sample stems from a study of blood T cell repertoires in COVID-19. Study-level information: T cells, B-cell-depleted T cells, or PBMCs provided the cDNA or gDNA that served as material.

Germline CDR1 is SGHVS and CDR2 is FNYEAQ. Trimming left V 4 bases short and J 1 base short, with 14 bases between. This CDR3 is 15 amino acids long. The sample taken for sequencing was PBMCs or T cells enriched from blood (not recorded which). This receptor was identified in a human donor in a cohort exposed to, infected with or recovered from COVID-19 (not recorded which). The donor label of this sample is uncertain. This chain links TRBV7-6 with TRBJ2-7, with D perhaps matching TRBD2 (5 bases). As DNA, the CDR3 is TGTGCCAGCAGCTCGGAGCGGTCCCCATCCTACGAGCAGTACTTC. It encodes CASSSERSPSYEQYF.